The 3 T cell receptor beta chains below all came from one sample that was sequenced in a study of shared clonotypes between healthy human individuals. Here immunoSEQ multiplex PCR was the method, and the copy in TCRdb shows in-frame clones only, minus some. The sample lists some 580,000 clones; almost 97% were seen once. The sequenced sample was naive CD4+ T cells sorted from blood. Noted subset: CD45RA+ positively selected. The origin of the receptors is a young woman in good health.

V gene TRBV21-1 combines with J gene TRBJ2-7; the table's TRBD1 call for D was not verified on the DNA. TRBV21-1 represents a pseudogene. The CDR3 loop spans 15 amino acids. CDR3 nucleotide sequence: TGTGCCAGCAGCAAGAAGACACGCCCTACCTACGAGCAGTACTTC. Its translation: CASSKKTRPTYEQYF.

The rearrangement joins TRBV28 to TRBJ2-1; 8 bases are a match to TRBD2. The CDR3 covers 14 residues. Trimming removed 6 bases from V and 6 bases from J; junction bases left unmatched: 7. Germline CDR1 is MDHEN and CDR2 is SYDVKM. CDR3 sequence: CASSRHSGINEQFF. The CDR3 DNA reads TGTGCCAGCAGCAGACATAGCGGGATCAATGAGCAGTTCTTC.

This rearrangement joins TRBV2 to TRBJ1-5; tentative D call: TRBD1 (5 bases). Trimming left V 0 bases short and J 7 bases short, with 16 bases between. CDR1 and CDR2 from the germline V gene are SNHLY and FYNNEI. The CDR3 sequence is 16 residues long. The CDR3 DNA reads as TGTGCCAGCAGTGAAGCGCTTCAGGGATCGGGCCAGCCCCAGCATTTT. Protein sequence: CASSEALQGSGQPQHF.